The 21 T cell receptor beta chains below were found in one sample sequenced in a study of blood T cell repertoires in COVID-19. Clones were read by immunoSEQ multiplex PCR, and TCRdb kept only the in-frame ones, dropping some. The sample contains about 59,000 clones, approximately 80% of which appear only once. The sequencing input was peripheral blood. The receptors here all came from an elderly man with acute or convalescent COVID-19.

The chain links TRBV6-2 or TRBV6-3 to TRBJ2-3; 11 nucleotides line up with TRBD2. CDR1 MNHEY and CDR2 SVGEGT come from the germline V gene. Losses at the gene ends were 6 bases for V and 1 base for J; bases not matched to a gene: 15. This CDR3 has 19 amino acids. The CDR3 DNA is TGTGCCAGCAGCACCGGGACTAGCGGCATCCTAAGGGGCACAGATACGCAGTATTTT. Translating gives CASSTGTSGILRGTDTQYF.

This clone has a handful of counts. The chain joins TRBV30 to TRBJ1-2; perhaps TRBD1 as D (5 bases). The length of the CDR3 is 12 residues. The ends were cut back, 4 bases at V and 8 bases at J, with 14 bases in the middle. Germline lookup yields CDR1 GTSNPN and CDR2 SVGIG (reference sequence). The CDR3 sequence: CAWTGGGRGYTF. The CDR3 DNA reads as TGTGCCTGGACTGGCGGGGGTAGGGGCTACACCTTC.

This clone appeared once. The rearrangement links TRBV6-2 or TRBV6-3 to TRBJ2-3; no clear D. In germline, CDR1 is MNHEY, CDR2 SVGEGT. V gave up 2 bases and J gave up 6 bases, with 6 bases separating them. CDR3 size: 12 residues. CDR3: CASSYHPDTQYF. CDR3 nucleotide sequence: TGTGCCAGCAGTTACCATCCCGATACGCAGTATTTT.

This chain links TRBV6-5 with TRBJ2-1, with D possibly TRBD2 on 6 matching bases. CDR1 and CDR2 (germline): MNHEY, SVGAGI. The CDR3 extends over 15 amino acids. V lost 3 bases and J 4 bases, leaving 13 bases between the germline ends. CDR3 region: CASSYKPGEYNEQFF. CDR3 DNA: TGTGCCAGCAGTTATAAGCCGGGAGAGTACAATGAGCAGTTCTTC.

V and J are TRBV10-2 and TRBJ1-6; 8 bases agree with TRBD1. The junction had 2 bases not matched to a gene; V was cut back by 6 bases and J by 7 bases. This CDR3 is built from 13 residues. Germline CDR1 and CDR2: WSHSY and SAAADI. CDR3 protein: CASRDRENSPLHF. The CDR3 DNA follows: TGCGCCAGCAGGGACAGGGAGAATTCACCCCTCCACTTT.

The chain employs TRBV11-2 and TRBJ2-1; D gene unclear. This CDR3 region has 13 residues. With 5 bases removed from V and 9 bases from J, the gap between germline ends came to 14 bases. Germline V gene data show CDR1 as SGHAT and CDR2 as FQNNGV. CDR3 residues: CASSPRLYGEQFF. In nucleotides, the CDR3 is TGTGCCAGCAGCCCCAGGTTGTACGGTGAGCAGTTCTTC. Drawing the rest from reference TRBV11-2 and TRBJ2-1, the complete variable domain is EAGVAQSPRYKIIEKRQSVAFWCNPISGHATLYWYQQILGQGPKLLIQFQNNGVVDDSQLPKDRFSAERLKGVDSTLKIQPAKLEDSAVYLCASSPRLYGEQFFGPGTRLTVL.

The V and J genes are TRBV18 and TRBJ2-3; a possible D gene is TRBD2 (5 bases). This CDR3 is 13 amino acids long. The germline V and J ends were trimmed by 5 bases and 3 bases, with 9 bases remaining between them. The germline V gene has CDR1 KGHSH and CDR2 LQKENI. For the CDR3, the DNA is TGTGCCAGCTCATCTCAGCGGACAGATACGCAGTATTTT. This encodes CASSSQRTDTQYF.

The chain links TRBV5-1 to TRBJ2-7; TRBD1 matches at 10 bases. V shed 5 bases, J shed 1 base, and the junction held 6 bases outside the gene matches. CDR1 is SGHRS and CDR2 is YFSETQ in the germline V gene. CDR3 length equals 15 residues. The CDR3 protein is CASRPQGQGSYEQYF. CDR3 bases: TGCGCCAGCAGGCCCCAGGGACAGGGGTCCTACGAGCAGTACTTC.

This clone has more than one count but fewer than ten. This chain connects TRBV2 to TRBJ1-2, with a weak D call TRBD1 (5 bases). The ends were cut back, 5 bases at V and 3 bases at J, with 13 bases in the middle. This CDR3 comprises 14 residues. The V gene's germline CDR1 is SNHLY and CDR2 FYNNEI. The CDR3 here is CASSPTGRDYGYTF. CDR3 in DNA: TGTGCCAGCAGTCCGACTGGCAGGGACTATGGCTACACCTTC.

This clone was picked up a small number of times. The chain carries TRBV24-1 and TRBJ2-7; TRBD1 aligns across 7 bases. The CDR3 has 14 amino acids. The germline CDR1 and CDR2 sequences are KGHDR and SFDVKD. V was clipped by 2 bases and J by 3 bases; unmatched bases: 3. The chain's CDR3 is CATSDSAGGYEQYF. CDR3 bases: TGTGCCACCAGTGATTCGGCAGGGGGCTACGAGCAGTACTTC.

This chain's CDR3 is CASSATGGVEYNEQFF. CDR3 bases: TGTGCCAGCAGCGCCACAGGGGGCGTCGAATACAATGAGCAGTTCTTC. V usage is TRBV11-2 and J usage is TRBJ2-1, with 9 bases aligning to TRBD1. The CDR3 loop spans 16 amino acids. V was pared by 5 bases and J by 4 bases, with 9 bases of the junction left unmatched. The germline CDR1 and CDR2 sequences are SGHAT and FQNNGV. The full variable domain, rest sourced from reference TRBV11-2 and TRBJ2-1, is EAGVAQSPRYKIIEKRQSVAFWCNPISGHATLYWYQQILGQGPKLLIQFQNNGVVDDSQLPKDRFSAERLKGVDSTLKIQPAKLEDSAVYLCASSATGGVEYNEQFFGPGTRLTVL.

CDR3 amino acids: CSARTEYNSPLHF. DNA for the CDR3: TGCAGCGCTCGGACAGAGTATAATTCACCCCTCCACTTT. V is TRBV29-1 and J is TRBJ1-6; weak D call: TRBD1 (6 bases). The V end lost 7 bases, the J end lost 4 bases, and 11 bases lay between the germline ends. CDR1 and CDR2 (germline): SQVTM, ANQGSEA. This CDR3 is built from 13 residues. The full variable domain, completed using reference TRBV29-1 and TRBJ1-6, is SAVISQKPSRDICQRGTSLTIQCQVDSQVTMMFWYRQQPGQSLTLIATANQGSEATYESGFVIDKFPISRPNLTFSTLTVSNMSPEDSSIYLCSARTEYNSPLHFGNGTRLTVT.

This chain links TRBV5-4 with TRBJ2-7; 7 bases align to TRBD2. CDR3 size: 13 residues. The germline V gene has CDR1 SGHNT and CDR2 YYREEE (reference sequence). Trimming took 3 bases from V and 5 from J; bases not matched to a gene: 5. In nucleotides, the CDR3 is TGTGCCAGCAGCTGGGGGGGGTCCCACGAGCAGTACTTC. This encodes CASSWGGSHEQYF.

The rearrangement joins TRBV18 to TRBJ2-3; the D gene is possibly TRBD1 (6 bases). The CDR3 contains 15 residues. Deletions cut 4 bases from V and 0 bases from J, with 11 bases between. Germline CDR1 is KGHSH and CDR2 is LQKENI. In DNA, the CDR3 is TGTGCCAGCTCACTCGGGACACTTAGCACAGATACGCAGTATTTT. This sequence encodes CASSLGTLSTDTQYF.

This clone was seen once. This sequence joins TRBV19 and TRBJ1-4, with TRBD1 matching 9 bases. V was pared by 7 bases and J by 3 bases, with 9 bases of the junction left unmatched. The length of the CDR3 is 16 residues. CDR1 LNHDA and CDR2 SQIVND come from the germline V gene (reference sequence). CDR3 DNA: TGTGCCAGTACCTCTGGGACAGGGCTACCTAATGAAAAACTGTTTTTT. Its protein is CASTSGTGLPNEKLFF.

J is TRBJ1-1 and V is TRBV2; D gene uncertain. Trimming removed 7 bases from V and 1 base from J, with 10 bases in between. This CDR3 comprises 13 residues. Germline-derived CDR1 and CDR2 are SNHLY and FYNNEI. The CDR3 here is CASIREGNTEAFF. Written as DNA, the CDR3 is TGTGCCAGCATTCGGGAGGGGAACACTGAAGCTTTCTTT.

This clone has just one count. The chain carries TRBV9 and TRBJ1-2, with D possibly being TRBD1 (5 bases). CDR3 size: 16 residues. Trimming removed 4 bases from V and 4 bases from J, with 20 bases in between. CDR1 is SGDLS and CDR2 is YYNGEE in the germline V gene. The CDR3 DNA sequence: TGTGCCAGCAGCCCGGGGGGGGATCCAAGGGGCTATGGCTACACCTTC. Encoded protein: CASSPGGDPRGYGYTF.

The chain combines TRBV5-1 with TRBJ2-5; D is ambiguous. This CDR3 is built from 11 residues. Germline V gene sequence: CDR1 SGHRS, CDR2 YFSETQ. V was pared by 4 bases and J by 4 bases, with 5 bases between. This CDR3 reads CASSQLETQYF. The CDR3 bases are TGCGCCAGCAGCCAACTAGAGACCCAGTACTTC. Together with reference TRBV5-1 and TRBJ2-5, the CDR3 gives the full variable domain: KAGVTQTPRYLIKTRGQQVTLSCSPISGHRSVSWYQQTPGQGLQFLFEYFSETQRNKGNFPGRFSGRQFSNSRSEMNVSTLELGDSALYLCASSQLETQYFGPGTRLLVL.

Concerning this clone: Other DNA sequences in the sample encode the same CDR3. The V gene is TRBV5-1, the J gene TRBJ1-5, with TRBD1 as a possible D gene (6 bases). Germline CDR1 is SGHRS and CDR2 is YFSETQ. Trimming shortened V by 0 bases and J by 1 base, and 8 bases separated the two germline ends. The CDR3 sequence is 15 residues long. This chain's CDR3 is CASSLEGGSNQPQHF. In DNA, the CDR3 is TGCGCCAGCAGCTTGGAAGGGGGAAGCAATCAGCCCCAGCATTTT.

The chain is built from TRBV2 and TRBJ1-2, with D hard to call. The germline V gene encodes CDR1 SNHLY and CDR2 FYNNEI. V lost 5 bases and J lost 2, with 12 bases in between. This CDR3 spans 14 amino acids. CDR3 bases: TGTGCCAGCAGTTACGACACTCTCAACTATGGCTACACCTTC. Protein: CASSYDTLNYGYTF.

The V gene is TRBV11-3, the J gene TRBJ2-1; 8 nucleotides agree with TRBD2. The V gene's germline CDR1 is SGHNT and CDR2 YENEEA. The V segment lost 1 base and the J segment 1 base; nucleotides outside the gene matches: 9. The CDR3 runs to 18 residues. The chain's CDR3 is CASSLVAWLAGSYNEQFF. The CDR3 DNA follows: TGTGCCAGCAGCTTAGTCGCATGGCTAGCGGGTTCCTACAATGAGCAGTTCTTC.